This T cell receptor (beta chain) was captured in a study of response to subunit inactivated influenza vaccine. Study-wide results and caveats: Only a handful of new T cells, the authors suggested, are recruited with each seasonal influenza vaccination.

This CDR3 comprises 12 residues. Germline V gene sequence: CDR1 MNHEY, CDR2 SVGAGI. Trimming removed 7 bases from V and 12 bases from J, with 16 bases in between. This clonotype was recorded at least ten times. The target antigen is unknown. TCRdb processed the RT-PCR reads anew with MiXCR; each CDR3 protein has one entry. The sample consists of about 310,000 distinct CDR3 sequences, around 22% of them appearing once. This specimen was PBMCs from blood, taken about 19 months after vaccination. The TCR sequence derives from a man aged 45-69 years who received an inactivated influenza vaccine. J is TRBJ2-1 and V is TRBV6-5; D unclear. Here the CDR3 DNA reads TGTGCCAGCACCCCGGACCACTACAGGCAGTTCTTC. This translates into CASTPDHYRQFF.